This TCR beta chain was recorded in a study of regulatory T cells in long-lasting Graves disease. In germline, CDR1 is MDHEN, CDR2 SYDVKM. Trimming stripped 7 bases from V and 3 bases from J, with 18 bases between. The CDR3 contains 16 residues. Arm-PCR of CDR3 regions with iRepertoire HTBI primers generated TCR beta libraries. One entry per CDR3 protein results from TCRdb running MiXCR on the multiplex PCR reads. The sample shows 500,000 or so distinct CDR3 sequences, about 15% of them seen only once. With regard to this clonotype: A much larger clone sits a single nucleotide away, making a read error possible.

The time point here: newly diagnosed GD, antithyroid drugs for less than 3 months. There was RNA extracted from PBMCs, and the TCR library was made from it. This same sample was also part of a study on T cells in Graves' hyperthyroidism and ophthalmopathy. That report adds: The authors deemed Graves' hyperthyroidism stable absent ophthalmopathy progression within 18 months.

This chain connects TRBV28 to TRBJ2-2; perhaps TRBD2 as D (6 bases). The sequences come from peripheral blood mononuclear cells (PBMCs), collected at new diagnosis, from a patient treated with antithyroid drugs. The TCR was taken from a middle-aged woman with Graves disease. CDR3: CASIPTPGGDTGELFF. The CDR3 DNA reads as TGTGCCAGCATTCCCACCCCCGGGGGAGACACCGGGGAGCTGTTTTTT.